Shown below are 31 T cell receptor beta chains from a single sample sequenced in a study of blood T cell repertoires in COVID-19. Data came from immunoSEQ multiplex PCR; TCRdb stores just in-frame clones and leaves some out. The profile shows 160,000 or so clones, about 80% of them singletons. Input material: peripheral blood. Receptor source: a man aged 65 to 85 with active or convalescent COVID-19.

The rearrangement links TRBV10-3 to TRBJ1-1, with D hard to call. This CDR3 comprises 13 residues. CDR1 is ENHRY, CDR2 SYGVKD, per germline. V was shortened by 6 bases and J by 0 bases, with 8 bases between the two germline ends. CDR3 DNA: TGTGCCATCAGGGCCTCAATGAACACTGAAGCTTTCTTT. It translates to CAIRASMNTEAFF.

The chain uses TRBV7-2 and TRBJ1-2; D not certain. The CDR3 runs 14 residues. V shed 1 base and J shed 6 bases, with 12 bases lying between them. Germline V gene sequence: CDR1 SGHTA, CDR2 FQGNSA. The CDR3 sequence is CASSLGQSGHGYTF. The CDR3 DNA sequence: TGTGCCAGCAGCTTAGGGCAGTCGGGTCATGGCTACACCTTC.

CDR3 DNA: TGTGCCAGCAGCCCTATCGAAGGGCAGGGGCCTTACAATGAGCAGTTCTTC. Translated, it gives CASSPIEGQGPYNEQFF. The chain employs TRBV7-7 and TRBJ2-1; perhaps TRBD1 as D (6 bases). CDR1 is SSHAT and CDR2 is FNYEAQ in the germline V gene (reference sequence). This CDR3 contains 17 residues. Trimming removed 5 bases from V and 4 bases from J, with 21 bases in between.

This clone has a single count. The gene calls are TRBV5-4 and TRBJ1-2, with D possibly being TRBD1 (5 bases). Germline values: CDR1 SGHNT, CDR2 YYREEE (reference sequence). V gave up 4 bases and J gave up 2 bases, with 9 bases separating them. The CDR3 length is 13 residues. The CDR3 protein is CASSGGGNYGYTF. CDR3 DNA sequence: TGTGCCAGCAGCGGGGGGGGGAACTATGGCTACACCTTC.

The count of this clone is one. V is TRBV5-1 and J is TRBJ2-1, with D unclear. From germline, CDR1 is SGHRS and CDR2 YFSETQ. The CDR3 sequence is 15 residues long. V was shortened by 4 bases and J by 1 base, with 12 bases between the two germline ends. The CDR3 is CASSTRSNSYNEQFF. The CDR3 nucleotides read TGCGCCAGCAGCACCCGTAGTAATTCCTACAATGAGCAGTTCTTC.

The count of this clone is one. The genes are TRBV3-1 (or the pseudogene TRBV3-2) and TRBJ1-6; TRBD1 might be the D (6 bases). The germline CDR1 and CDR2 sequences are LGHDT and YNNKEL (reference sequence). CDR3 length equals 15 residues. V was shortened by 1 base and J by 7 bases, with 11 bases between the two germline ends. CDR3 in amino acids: CASSQAQGNNSPLHF. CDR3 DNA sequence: TGTGCCAGCAGCCAAGCTCAGGGGAACAATTCACCCCTCCACTTT.

The CDR3 DNA sequence: TGTGCCAGCAGTCAGCAGGCCTATGGCTACACCTTC. Its translation: CASSQQAYGYTF. The chain has TRBV6-2 or TRBV6-3 and TRBJ1-2; D not certain. This CDR3 comprises 12 residues. V lost 5 bases to trimming and J lost 4 bases, with 8 bases between them. Germline-derived CDR1 and CDR2 are MNHEY and SVGEGT.

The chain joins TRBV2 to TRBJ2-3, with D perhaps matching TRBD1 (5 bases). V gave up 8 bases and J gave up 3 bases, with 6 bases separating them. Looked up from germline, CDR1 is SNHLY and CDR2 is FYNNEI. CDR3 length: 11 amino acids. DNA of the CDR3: TGTGCCAGCCAGGGAACAGATACGCAGTATTTT. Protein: CASQGTDTQYF.

CDR3 region: CASSSSLAGRSTDTQYF. The CDR3 DNA reads as TGCGCCAGCAGCTCCTCACTAGCGGGGCGAAGCACAGATACGCAGTATTTT. This chain connects TRBV5-1 to TRBJ2-3; 10 bases match TRBD2. Looked up from germline, CDR1 is SGHRS and CDR2 is YFSETQ. This CDR3 is 17 amino acids long. V was clipped by 3 bases and J by 0 bases; unmatched bases: 7.

The DNA of the CDR3 is TGTGCCAGCAGTTTTGACAGGGAGAGAGAGCAGTACTTC. Translating it yields CASSFDREREQYF. The chain joins TRBV12-3 or TRBV12-4 to TRBJ2-7; 7 nucleotides line up with TRBD1. The CDR3 has 13 amino acids. The V and J ends lost 3 bases and 7 bases, in that order; junction bases with no gene match: 6.

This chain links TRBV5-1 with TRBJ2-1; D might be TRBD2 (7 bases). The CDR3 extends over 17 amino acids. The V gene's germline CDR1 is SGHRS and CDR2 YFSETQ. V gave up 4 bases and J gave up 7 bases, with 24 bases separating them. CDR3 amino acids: CASSNAEGGLFRNEQFF. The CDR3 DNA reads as TGCGCCAGCAGCAATGCTGAGGGGGGGCTATTTCGGAATGAGCAGTTCTTC. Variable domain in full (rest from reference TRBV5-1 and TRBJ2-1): KAGVTQTPRYLIKTRGQQVTLSCSPISGHRSVSWYQQTPGQGLQFLFEYFSETQRNKGNFPGRFSGRQFSNSRSEMNVSTLELGDSALYLCASSNAEGGLFRNEQFFGPGTRLTVL.

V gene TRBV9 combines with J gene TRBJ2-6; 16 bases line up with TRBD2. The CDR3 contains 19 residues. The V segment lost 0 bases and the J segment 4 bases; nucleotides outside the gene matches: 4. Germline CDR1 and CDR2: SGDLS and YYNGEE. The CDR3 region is CASSVGGTSGGVGANVLTF. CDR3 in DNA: TGTGCCAGCAGCGTAGGTGGGACTAGCGGGGGGGTCGGGGCCAACGTCCTGACTTTC.

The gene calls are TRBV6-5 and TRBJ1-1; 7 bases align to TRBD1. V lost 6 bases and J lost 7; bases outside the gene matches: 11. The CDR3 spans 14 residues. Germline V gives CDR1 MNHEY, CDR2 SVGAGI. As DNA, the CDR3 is TGTGCCAGCAGGCCTACAGGGGTGGTTAATGAAGCTTTCTTT. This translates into CASRPTGVVNEAFF.

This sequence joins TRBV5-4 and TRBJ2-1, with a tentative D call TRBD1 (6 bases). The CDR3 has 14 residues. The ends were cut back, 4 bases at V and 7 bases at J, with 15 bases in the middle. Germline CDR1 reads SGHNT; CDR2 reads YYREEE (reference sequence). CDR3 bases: TGTGCCAGCAGCCCAAACAGGGAAGGGAATGAGCAGTTCTTC. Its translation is CASSPNREGNEQFF.

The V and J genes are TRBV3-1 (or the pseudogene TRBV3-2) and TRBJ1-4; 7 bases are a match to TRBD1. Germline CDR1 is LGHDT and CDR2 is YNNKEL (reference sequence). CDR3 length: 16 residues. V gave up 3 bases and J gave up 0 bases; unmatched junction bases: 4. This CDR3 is CASSQGQGATNEKLFF. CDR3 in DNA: TGTGCCAGCAGCCAGGGGCAGGGGGCAACTAATGAAAAACTGTTTTTT.

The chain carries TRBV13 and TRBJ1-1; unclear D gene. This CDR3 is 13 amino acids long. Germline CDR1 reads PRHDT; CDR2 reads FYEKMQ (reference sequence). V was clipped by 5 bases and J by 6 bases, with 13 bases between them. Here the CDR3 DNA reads TGTGCCAGCAGCCCCTATCGAGTTTCTGAAGCTTTCTTT. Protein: CASSPYRVSEAFF.

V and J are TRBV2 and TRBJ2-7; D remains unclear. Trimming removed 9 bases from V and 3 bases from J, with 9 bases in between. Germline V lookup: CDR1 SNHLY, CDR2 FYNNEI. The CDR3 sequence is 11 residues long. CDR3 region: CASETYYEQYF. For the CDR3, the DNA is TGTGCCAGTGAAACCTACTACGAGCAGTACTTC.

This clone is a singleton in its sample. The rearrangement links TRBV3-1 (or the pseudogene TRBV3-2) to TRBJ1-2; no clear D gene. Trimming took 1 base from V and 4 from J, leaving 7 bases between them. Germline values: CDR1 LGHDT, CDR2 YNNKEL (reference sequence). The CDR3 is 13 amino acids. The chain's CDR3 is CASSQAESYGYTF. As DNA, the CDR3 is TGTGCCAGCAGCCAAGCAGAAAGCTATGGCTACACCTTC.

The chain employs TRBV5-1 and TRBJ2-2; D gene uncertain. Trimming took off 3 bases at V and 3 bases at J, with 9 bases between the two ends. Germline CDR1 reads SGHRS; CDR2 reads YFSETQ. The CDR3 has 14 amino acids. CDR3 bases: TGCGCCAGCAGCTCGCGACTGGACACCGGGGAGCTGTTTTTT. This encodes CASSSRLDTGELFF.

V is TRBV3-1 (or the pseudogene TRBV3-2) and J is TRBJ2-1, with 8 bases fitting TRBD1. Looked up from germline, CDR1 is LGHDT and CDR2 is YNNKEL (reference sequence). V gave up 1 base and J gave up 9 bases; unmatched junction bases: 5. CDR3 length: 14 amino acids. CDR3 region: CASSQGQGKVEQFF. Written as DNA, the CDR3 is TGTGCCAGCAGCCAAGGACAGGGGAAGGTTGAGCAGTTCTTC.

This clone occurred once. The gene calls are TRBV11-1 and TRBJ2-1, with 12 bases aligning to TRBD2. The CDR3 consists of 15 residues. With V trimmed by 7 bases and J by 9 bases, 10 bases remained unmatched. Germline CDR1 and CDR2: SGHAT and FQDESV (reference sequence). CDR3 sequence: CASIPRLAGASEQFF. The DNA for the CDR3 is TGTGCCAGCATCCCACGACTAGCGGGAGCCAGTGAGCAGTTCTTC. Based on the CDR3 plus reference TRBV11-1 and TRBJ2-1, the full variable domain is EAEVAQSPRYKITEKSQAVAFWCDPISGHATLYWYRQILGQGPELLVQFQDESVVDDSQLPKDRFSAERLKGVDSTLKIQPAELGDSAMYLCASIPRLAGASEQFFGPGTRLTVL.

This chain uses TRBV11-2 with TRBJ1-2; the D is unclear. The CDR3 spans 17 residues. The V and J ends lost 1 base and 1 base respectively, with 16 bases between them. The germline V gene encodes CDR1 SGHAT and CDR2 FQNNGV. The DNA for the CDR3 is TGTGCCAGCAGCTTAGCCCCCCCTCCCCGTGTTAACTATGGCTACACCTTC. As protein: CASSLAPPPRVNYGYTF.

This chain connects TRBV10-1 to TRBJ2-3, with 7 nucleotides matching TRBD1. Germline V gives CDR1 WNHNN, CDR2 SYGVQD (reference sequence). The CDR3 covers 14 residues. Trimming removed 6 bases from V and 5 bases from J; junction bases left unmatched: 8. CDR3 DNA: TGCGCCAGCAGCCTGAACCGGGACAGAGATACGCAGTATTTT. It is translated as CASSLNRDRDTQYF.

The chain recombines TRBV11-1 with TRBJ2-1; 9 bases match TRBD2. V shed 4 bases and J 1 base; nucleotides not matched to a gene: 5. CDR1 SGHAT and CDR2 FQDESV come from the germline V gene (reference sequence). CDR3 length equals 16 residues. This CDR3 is CASSSGSGRSYNEQFF. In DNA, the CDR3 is TGTGCCAGCAGCTCCGGTAGCGGGAGATCCTACAATGAGCAGTTCTTC.

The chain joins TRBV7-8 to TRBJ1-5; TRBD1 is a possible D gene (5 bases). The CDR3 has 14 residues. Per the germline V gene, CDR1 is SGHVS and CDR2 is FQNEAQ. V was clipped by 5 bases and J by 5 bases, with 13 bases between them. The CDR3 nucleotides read TGTGCCAGCAGCCCTGCTTGGGGGGATCAGCCCCAGCATTTT. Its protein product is CASSPAWGDQPQHF.

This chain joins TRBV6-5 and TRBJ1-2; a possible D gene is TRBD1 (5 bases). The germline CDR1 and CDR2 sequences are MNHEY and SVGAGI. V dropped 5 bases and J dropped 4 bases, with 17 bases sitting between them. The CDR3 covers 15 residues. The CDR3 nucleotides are TGTGCCAGCAGTCGCGGGGGGGGGATCCCCTATGGCTACACCTTC. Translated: CASSRGGGIPYGYTF.

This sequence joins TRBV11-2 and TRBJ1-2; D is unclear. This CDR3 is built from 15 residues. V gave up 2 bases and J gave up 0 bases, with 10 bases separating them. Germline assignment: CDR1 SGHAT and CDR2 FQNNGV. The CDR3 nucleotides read TGTGCCAGCAGCTTAATAGGAGCCTCTAACTATGGCTACACCTTC. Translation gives CASSLIGASNYGYTF. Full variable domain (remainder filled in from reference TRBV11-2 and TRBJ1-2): EAGVAQSPRYKIIEKRQSVAFWCNPISGHATLYWYQQILGQGPKLLIQFQNNGVVDDSQLPKDRFSAERLKGVDSTLKIQPAKLEDSAVYLCASSLIGASNYGYTFGSGTRLTVV.

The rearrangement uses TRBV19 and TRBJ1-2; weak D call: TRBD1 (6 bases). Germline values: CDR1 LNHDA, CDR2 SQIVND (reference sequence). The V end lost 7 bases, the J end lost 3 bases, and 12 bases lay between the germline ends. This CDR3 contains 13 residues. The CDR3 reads CASTSGHDYGYTF. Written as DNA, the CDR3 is TGTGCCAGTACATCGGGACACGACTATGGCTACACCTTC. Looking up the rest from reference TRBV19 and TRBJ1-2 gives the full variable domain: DGGITQSPKYLFRKEGQNVTLSCEQNLNHDAMYWYRQDPGQGLRLIYYSQIVNDFQKGDIAEGYSVSREKKESFPLTVTSAQKNPTAFYLCASTSGHDYGYTFGSGTRLTVV.

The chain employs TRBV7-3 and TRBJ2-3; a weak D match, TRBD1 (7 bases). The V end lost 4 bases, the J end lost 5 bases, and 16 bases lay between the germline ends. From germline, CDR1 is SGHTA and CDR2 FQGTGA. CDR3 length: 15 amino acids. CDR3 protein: CASSSTGARGDTQYF. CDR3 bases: TGTGCCAGCAGCTCAACAGGGGCGCGGGGAGATACGCAGTATTTT.

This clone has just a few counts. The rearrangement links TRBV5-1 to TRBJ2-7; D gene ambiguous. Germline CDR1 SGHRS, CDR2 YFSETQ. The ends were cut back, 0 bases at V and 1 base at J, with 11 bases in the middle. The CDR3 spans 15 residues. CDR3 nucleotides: TGCGCCAGCAGCTTGGGACAACCTTCTTCCTACGAGCAGTACTTC. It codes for CASSLGQPSSYEQYF.

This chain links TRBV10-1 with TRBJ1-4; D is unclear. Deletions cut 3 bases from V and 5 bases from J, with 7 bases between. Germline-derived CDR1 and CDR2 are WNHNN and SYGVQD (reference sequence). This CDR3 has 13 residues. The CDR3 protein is CASSDKKNEKLFF. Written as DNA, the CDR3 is TGCGCCAGCAGTGACAAAAAAAATGAAAAACTGTTTTTT.